These 11 T cell receptor beta chains were sequenced from one sample in a study of blood T cell repertoires in COVID-19. The data were produced by immunoSEQ multiplex PCR, yet TCRdb's version contains in-frame clones alone and is incomplete. This table holds 95,000 to 150,000 clones, 85% found once. Sequenced: peripheral blood. The origin of the receptors is a woman of 80 years or more with acute or convalescent COVID-19.

The J gene is TRBJ1-1, the V gene TRBV6-1, with unresolved D. Germline loops: CDR1 MNHNS, CDR2 SASEGT. The V gene lost 3 bases and the J gene lost 4 bases, with 9 bases spanning the gap. This CDR3 is 13 amino acids long. The CDR3 is CASSDREATEAFF. In DNA, the CDR3 is TGTGCCAGCAGTGACCGAGAGGCCACTGAAGCTTTCTTT.

This clone is a singleton in its sample. The chain has TRBV19 and TRBJ1-5, with 10 bases that match TRBD1. The CDR3 totals 17 residues. The ends lost 5 bases at V and 0 bases at J; junction bases unmatched: 7. Germline lookup yields CDR1 LNHDA and CDR2 SQIVND (reference sequence). In DNA, the CDR3 is TGTGCCAGTAGTCGACCGGGACAGGGGAATAGCAATCAGCCCCAGCATTTT. Amino acids: CASSRPGQGNSNQPQHF.

The chain uses TRBV3-1 (or the pseudogene TRBV3-2) and TRBJ1-3, with 7 bases matching TRBD1. The CDR3 sequence is 14 residues long. Looked up from germline, CDR1 is LGHDT and CDR2 is YNNKEL (reference sequence). The trim removed 3 bases at V and 6 bases at J, leaving 5 bases unmatched. In DNA form, the CDR3 reads TGTGCCAGCAGCCATCAGGACAGGATAAACACCATATATTTT. The encoded protein is CASSHQDRINTIYF.

V is TRBV7-9 and J is TRBJ1-1; D is perhaps TRBD1 (5 bases). Looked up from germline, CDR1 is SEHNR and CDR2 is FQNEAQ (reference sequence). The CDR3 is 13 residues long. Trimming left V 7 bases short and J 4 bases short, with 13 bases between. The chain's CDR3 is CASTSAGGTEAFF. In nucleotides, the CDR3 is TGTGCCAGCACCTCGGCGGGGGGCACTGAAGCTTTCTTT.

This sequence joins TRBV29-1 and TRBJ2-5; TRBD2 matches at 11 bases. This CDR3 has 18 amino acids. In germline, CDR1 is SQVTM, CDR2 ANQGSEA. J was trimmed by 0 bases and V by 4 bases; bases with no gene match: 13. This CDR3 reads CSVGGTSGFLTYQETQYF. The CDR3 DNA follows: TGCAGCGTTGGAGGGACTAGCGGATTTCTTACGTACCAAGAGACCCAGTACTTC.

The V and J genes are TRBV9 and TRBJ1-3; D is perhaps TRBD1 (6 bases). CDR1 SGDLS and CDR2 YYNGEE come from the germline V gene. V was clipped by 0 bases and J by 6 bases, with 22 bases between them. The length of the CDR3 is 18 residues. This CDR3 reads CASSVGPSALQGSNTIYF. Here the CDR3 DNA reads TGTGCCAGCAGCGTAGGCCCCTCAGCGCTACAGGGTTCAAACACCATATATTTT.

This chain connects TRBV5-5 to TRBJ1-1; D remains unclear. The CDR3 runs to 12 residues. The germline CDR1 and CDR2 sequences are SGHKS and YYEKEE (reference sequence). V lost 0 bases and J 8 bases, leaving 8 bases between the germline ends. CDR3: CASSLESGEAFF. The DNA of the CDR3 is TGTGCCAGCAGCTTGGAGTCCGGGGAAGCTTTCTTT.

This clone occurred a few times. V usage is TRBV2 and J usage is TRBJ1-5, with TRBD1 matching over 7 bases. This CDR3 has 13 residues. J lost 6 bases, V lost 7 bases, and 6 bases had no gene match. Germline values: CDR1 SNHLY, CDR2 FYNNEI. The DNA of the CDR3 is TGTGCCAGCACAGGGGGGATCGGTCAGCCCCAGCATTTT. Its protein product is CASTGGIGQPQHF.

This chain joins TRBV3-1 (or the pseudogene TRBV3-2) and TRBJ1-1; 12 nucleotides agree with TRBD1. Trimming at V came to 4 bases and at J to 8 bases, leaving 5 bases not matched to a gene. The CDR3 has 14 amino acids. The germline V gene has CDR1 LGHDT and CDR2 YNNKEL (reference sequence). CDR3 loop: CASSLGQGATEAFF. The CDR3 DNA follows: TGTGCCAGCAGCCTGGGACAGGGGGCAACGGAAGCTTTCTTT.

V and J are TRBV18 and TRBJ2-7, with D unclear. Germline V gene sequence: CDR1 KGHSH, CDR2 LQKENI. This CDR3 contains 14 residues. The V and J ends lost 6 bases and 2 bases respectively, with 14 bases between them. Here the CDR3 DNA reads TGTGCCAGCTCCCCAGGCCGGGTCGCCTACGAGCAGTACTTC. Its protein is CASSPGRVAYEQYF.

The rearrangement joins TRBV23-1 to TRBJ1-3; TRBD1 matches at 9 bases. TRBV23-1 falls under the ORF class, with uncertain function. There are 20 residues in the CDR3. Trimming removed 2 bases from V and 0 bases from J; junction bases left unmatched: 14. The CDR3: CASSQNNTGGISSSGNTIYF. DNA of the CDR3: TGCGCCAGCAGTCAAAATAATACAGGGGGCATTTCGAGCTCTGGAAACACCATATATTTT.